This section outlines one TCR beta chain sequence together with its context. Antigen specificity is unknown. Before the COVID-19 pandemic, during about 2010-2019, CD4+ T cells were taken from unexposed donors. Isolation of CD4+ T cells took place after about 9 days in culture. As cell numbers allowed, unexposed-donor CD4+ T cells faced SARS-CoV-2 S/N and four cold-coronavirus spikes. This entry comes from a study of CD4 T cells in relation to SARS-CoV-2 and coronaviruses. V was pared by 3 bases and J by 1 base, with 7 bases between. The CDR3 covers 15 residues. Germline loops: CDR1 KGHSH, CDR2 LQKENI. The method was immunoSEQ multiplex PCR; TCRdb's version includes in-frame clones alone and lacks a portion of them. The data hold about 15,000 clones, with under 85% observed a single time.

The sequence was obtained from a human donor in good health. V and J are TRBV18 and TRBJ2-6; D call uncertain. The sequencing sample was made of CD4+ T cells from PBMCs, cultured in vitro. The CDR3 here is CASSPTTSGANVLTF. The CDR3 bases are TGTGCCAGCTCACCGACAACTTCTGGGGCCAACGTCCTGACTTTC.